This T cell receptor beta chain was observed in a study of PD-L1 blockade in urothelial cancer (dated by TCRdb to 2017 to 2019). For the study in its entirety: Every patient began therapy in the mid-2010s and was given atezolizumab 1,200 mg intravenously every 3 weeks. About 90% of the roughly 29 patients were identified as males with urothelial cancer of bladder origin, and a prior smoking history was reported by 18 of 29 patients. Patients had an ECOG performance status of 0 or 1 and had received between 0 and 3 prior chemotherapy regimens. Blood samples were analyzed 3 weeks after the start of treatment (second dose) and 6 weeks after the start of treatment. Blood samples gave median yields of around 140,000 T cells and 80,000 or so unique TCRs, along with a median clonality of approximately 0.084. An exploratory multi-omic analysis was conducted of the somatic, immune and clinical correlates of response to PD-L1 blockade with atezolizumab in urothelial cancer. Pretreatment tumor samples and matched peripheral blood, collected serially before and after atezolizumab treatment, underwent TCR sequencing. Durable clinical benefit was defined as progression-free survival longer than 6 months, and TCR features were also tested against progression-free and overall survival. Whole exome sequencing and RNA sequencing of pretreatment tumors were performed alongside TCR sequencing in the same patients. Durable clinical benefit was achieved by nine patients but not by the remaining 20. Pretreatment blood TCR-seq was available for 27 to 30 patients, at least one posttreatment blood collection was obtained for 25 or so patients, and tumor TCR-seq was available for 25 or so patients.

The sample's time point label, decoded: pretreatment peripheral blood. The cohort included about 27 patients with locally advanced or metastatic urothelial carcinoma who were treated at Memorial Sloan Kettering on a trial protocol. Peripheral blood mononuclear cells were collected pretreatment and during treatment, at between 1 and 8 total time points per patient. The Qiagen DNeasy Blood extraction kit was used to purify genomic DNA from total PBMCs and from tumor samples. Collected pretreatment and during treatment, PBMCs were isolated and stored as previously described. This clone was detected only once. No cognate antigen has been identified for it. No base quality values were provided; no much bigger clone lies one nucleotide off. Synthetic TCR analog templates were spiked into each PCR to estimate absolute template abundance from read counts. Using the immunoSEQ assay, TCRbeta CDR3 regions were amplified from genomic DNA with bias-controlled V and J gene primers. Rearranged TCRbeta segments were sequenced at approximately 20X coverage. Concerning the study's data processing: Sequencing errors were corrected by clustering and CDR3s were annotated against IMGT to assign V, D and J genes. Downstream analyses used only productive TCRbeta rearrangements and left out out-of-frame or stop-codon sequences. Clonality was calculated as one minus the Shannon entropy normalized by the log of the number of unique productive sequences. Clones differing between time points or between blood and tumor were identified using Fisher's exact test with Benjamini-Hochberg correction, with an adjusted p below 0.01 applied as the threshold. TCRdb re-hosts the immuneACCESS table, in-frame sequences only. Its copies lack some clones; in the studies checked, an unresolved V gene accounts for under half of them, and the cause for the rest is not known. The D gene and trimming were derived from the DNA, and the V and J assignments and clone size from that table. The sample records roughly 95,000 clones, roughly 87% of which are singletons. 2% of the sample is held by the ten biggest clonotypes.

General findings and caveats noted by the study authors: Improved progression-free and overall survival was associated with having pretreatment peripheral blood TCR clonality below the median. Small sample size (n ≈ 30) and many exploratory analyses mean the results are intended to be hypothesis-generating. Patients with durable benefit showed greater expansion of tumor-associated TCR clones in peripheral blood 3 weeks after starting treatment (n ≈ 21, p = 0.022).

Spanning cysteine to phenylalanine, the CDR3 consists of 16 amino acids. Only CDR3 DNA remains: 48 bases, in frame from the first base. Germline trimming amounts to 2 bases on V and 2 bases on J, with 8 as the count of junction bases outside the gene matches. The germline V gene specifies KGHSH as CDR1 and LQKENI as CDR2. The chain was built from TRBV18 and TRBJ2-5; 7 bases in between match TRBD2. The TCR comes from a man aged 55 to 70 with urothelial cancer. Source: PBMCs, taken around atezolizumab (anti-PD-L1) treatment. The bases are TGTGCCAGCTCACCAAGGAGCGGGAACTTTCAAGAGACCCAGTACTTC. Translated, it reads CASSPRSGNFQETQYF.